Each of the 9 T cell receptor beta chains below was sequenced from the same sample in a study of T cells in tuberculosis. Sequencing used immunoSEQ multiplex PCR; TCRdb keeps in-frame clones, though not all of them. The data show under 50,000 clones, around 95% seen once. Sequenced input: PBMCs. These receptors originate from a donor under 30 with latent tuberculosis or without tuberculosis infection.

Only one count was recorded for this clone. CDR3 in amino acids: CASSKSLKLTGNEQFF. CDR3 coding DNA: TGTGCCAGCAGCAAAAGCCTTAAGTTAACAGGGAATGAGCAGTTCTTC. The chain employs TRBV7-2 and TRBJ2-1; D may be TRBD1 (6 bases). The V and J ends lost 5 bases and 7 bases respectively, with 21 bases between them. The CDR3 totals 16 residues. Germline V gene data show CDR1 as SGHTA and CDR2 as FQGNSA.

V is TRBV18 and J is TRBJ1-3; D not resolved. The germline gives CDR1 KGHSH, CDR2 LQKENI. Trimming took 2 bases from V and 3 from J, leaving 11 bases between them. The CDR3 consists of 15 residues. CDR3 region: CASSPTGLNGNTIYF. CDR3 coding DNA: TGTGCCAGCTCACCAACGGGATTAAATGGAAACACCATATATTTT.

This clone has only a few counts. The chain uses TRBV7-9 and TRBJ1-4; 9 bases line up with TRBD1. V was pared by 5 bases and J by 14 bases, with 6 bases of the junction left unmatched. The CDR3 consists of 12 residues. The germline gives CDR1 SEHNR, CDR2 FQNEAQ (reference sequence). In DNA, the CDR3 is TGTGCCAGCAGCCCGGGACAGGGAAATCTGTTTTTT. This translates into CASSPGQGNLFF.

The chain employs TRBV4-1 and TRBJ1-2; D not resolved. The CDR3 contains 15 residues. V lost 3 bases, J lost 4 bases, and 15 bases lay in between. Germline V gives CDR1 MGHRA, CDR2 YSYEKL. CDR3: CASSQDQSGFYGYTF. The CDR3 DNA sequence: TGCGCCAGCAGCCAGGACCAATCGGGATTCTATGGCTACACCTTC.

V usage is TRBV27 and J usage is TRBJ1-1; TRBD1 agrees at 11 bases. This CDR3 is 14 amino acids long. CDR1 and CDR2 from the germline V gene are MNHEY and SMNVEV (reference sequence). J gave up 4 bases and V 2 bases, and 0 bases lay outside the gene matches. The CDR3 region has the DNA TGTGCCAGCAGTTTAGGGACAGGGGGCACTGAAGCTTTCTTT. Translated: CASSLGTGGTEAFF.

This chain uses TRBV6-5 with TRBJ1-6; 7 bases are shared with TRBD1. Germline lookup yields CDR1 MNHEY and CDR2 SVGAGI. This CDR3 region has 16 residues. V was clipped by 2 bases and J by 7 bases; unmatched bases: 8. The CDR3 region has the DNA TGTGCCAGCAGTTACAATCCCGGGACAGAGAATTCACCCCTCCACTTT. This sequence encodes CASSYNPGTENSPLHF.

The chain recombines TRBV5-1 with TRBJ2-1; 10 bases map to TRBD2. J was trimmed by 7 bases and V by 1 base; bases with no gene match: 17. Germline-derived CDR1 and CDR2 are SGHRS and YFSETQ. The CDR3 is 19 amino acids. The CDR3 sequence is CASSLLSSGGALKINEQFF. The CDR3 coding sequence is TGCGCCAGCAGCTTGCTATCCAGCGGGGGGGCCTTGAAGATAAATGAGCAGTTCTTC.

This clone was seen just once. The chain joins TRBV6-5 to TRBJ1-2; TRBD1 aligns across 9 bases. CDR3 length equals 15 residues. Per the germline V gene, CDR1 is MNHEY and CDR2 is SVGAGI. V was clipped by 2 bases and J by 4 bases; unmatched bases: 5. Here the CDR3 reads CASSYGVQGAYGYTF. The CDR3 nucleotides are TGTGCCAGCAGTTACGGCGTACAGGGGGCCTATGGCTACACCTTC.

The V call is TRBV7-3, the J call TRBJ2-7; TRBD1 agrees at 8 bases. This CDR3 comprises 15 residues. Germline CDR1 SGHTA, CDR2 FQGTGA. Trimming cost V 3 bases and J 5 bases; bases outside gene matches: 9. The DNA of the CDR3 is TGTGCCAGCAGCTTGGACAGGGTAAATTCCCACGAGCAGTACTTC. Protein product: CASSLDRVNSHEQYF.